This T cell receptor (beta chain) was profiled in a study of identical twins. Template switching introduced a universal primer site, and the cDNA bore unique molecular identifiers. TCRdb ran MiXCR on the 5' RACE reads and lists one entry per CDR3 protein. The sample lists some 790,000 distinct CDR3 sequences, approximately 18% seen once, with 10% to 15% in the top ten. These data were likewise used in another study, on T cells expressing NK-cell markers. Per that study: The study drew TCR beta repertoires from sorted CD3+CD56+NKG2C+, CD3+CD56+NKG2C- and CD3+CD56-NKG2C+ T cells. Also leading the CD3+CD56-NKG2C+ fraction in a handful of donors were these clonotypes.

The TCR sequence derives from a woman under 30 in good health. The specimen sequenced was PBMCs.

Here the CDR3 DNA reads TGTGCCAGCAGTCCCCCTCGGGGAGCGAACACCGGGGAGCTGTTTTTT. This codes for CASSPPRGANTGELFF. This chain connects TRBV12-3 or TRBV12-4 to TRBJ2-2; tentatively, D is TRBD2 (5 bases). The V end was cut by 5 bases, the J end by 0 bases, with 13 bases between. This CDR3 contains 16 residues.